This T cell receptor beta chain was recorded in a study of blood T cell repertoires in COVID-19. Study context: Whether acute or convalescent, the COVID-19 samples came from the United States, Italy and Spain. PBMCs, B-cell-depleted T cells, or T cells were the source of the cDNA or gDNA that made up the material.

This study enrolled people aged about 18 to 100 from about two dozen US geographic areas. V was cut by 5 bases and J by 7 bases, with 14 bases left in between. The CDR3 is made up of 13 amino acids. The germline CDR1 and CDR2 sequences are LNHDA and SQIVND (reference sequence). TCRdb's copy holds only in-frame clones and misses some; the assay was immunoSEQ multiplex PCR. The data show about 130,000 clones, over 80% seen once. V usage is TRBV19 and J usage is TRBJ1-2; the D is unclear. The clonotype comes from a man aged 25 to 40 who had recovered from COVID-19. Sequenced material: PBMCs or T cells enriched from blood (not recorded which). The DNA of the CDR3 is TGTGCCAGTAGTTCCTCAGGATTAAGTGGCTACACCTTC. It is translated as CASSSSGLSGYTF.